This T cell receptor beta chain emerged from a study of T cell changes during pregnancy in multiple sclerosis. Trimming removed 4 bases from V and 6 bases from J, with 7 bases in between. Germline V gene data show CDR1 as DFQATT and CDR2 as SNEGSKA (reference sequence). This CDR3 spans 11 amino acids. The repertoire was sequenced with immunoSEQ multiplex PCR; TCRdb's copy has only in-frame clones and lacks some. This sample yields tens of thousands of clones, of which roughly 92% are seen a single time; less than 0.9% belongs to the top ten. Sequencing used CD4+ T cells from peripheral blood mononuclear cells, obtained before pregnancy. The clonotype comes from a female donor with multiple sclerosis, enrolled in a pregnancy study. The chain links TRBV20-1 to TRBJ2-1; D possibly corresponds to TRBD2 (5 bases). The CDR3 protein is CSATTSNEQFF. The CDR3, as DNA: TGCAGTGCTACCACTAGCAATGAGCAGTTCTTC.